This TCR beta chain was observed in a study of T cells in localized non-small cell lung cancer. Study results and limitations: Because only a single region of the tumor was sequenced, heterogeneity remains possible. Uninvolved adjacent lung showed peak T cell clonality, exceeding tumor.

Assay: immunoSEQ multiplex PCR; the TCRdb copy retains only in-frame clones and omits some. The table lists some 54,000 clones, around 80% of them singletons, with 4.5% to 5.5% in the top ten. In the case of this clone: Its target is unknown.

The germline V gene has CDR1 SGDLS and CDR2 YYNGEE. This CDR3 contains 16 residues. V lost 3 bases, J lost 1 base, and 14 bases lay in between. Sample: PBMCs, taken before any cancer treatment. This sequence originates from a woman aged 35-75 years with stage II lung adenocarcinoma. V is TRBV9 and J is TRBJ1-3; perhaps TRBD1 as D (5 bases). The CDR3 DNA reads TGTGCCAGCAGCGAGGGCCCTCGGGGGTCTGGAAACACCATATATTTT. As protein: CASSEGPRGSGNTIYF.